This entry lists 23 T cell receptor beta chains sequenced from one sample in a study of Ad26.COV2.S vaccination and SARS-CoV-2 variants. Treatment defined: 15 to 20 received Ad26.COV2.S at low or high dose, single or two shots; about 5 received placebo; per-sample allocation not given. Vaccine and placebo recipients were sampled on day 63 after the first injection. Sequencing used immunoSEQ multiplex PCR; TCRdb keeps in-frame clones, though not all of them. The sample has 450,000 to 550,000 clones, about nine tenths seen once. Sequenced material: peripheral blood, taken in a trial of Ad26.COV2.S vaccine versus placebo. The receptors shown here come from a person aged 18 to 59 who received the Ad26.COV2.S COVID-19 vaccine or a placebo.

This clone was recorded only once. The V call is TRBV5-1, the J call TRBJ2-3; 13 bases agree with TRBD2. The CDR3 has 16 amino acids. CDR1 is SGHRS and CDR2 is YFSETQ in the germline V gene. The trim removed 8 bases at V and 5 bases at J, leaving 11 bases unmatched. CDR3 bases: TGCGCCAGTTCCGGGACTAGCGGGACAGGCGGAGATACGCAGTATTTT. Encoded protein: CASSGTSGTGGDTQYF.

CDR3 nucleotides: TGTGCCAGCTCAACCGGGGGGAGTCAGCCCCAGCATTTT. Encoded protein: CASSTGGSQPQHF. The chain recombines TRBV18 with TRBJ1-5, with D maybe TRBD1 (5 bases). V was cut by 5 bases and J by 6 bases, with 11 bases left in between. CDR3 size: 13 residues. The germline V gene encodes CDR1 KGHSH and CDR2 LQKENI.

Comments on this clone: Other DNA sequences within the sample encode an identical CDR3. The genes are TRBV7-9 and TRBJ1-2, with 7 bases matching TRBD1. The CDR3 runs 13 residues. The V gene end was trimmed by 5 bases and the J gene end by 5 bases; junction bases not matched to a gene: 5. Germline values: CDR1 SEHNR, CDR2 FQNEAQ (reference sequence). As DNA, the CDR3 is TGTGCCAGCAGCCCCGGGACAGATTATGGCTACACCTTC. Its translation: CASSPGTDYGYTF.

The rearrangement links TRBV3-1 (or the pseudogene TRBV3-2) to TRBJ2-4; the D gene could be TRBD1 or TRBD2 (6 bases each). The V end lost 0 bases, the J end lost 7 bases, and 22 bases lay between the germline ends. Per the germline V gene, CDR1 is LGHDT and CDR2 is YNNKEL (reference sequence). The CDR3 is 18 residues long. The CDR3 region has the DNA TGTGCCAGCAGCCAAGAACGTCTAGGGGGGCTCCCTTCTAACATTCAGTACTTC. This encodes CASSQERLGGLPSNIQYF.

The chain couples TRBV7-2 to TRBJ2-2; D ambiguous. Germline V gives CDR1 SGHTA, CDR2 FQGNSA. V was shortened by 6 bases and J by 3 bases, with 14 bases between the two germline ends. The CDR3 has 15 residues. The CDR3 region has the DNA TGTGCCAGCAGTCGAAGGATAGTCTACACCGGGGAGCTGTTTTTT. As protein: CASSRRIVYTGELFF.

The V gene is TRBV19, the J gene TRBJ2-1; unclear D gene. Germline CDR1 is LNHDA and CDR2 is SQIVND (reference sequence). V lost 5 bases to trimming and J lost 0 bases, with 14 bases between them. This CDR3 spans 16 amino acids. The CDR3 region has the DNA TGTGCCAGTAGTGTTCTGACCAGGAGCTCCTACAATGAGCAGTTCTTC. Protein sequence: CASSVLTRSSYNEQFF. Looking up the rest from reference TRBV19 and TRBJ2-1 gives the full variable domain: DGGITQSPKYLFRKEGQNVTLSCEQNLNHDAMYWYRQDPGQGLRLIYYSQIVNDFQKGDIAEGYSVSREKKESFPLTVTSAQKNPTAFYLCASSVLTRSSYNEQFFGPGTRLTVL.

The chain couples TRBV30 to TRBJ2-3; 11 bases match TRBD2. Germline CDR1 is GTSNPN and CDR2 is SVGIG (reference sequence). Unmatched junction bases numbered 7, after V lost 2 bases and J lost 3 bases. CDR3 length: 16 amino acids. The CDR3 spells CAWSLWASGRTDTQYF. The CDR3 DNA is TGTGCCTGGAGTCTCTGGGCTAGCGGGAGGACAGATACGCAGTATTTT.

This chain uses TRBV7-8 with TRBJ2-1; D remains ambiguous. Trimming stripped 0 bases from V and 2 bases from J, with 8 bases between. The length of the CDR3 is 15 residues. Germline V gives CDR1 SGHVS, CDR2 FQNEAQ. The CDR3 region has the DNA TGTGCCAGCAGCTTAGCAGTTCCGACCTACAATGAGCAGTTCTTC. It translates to CASSLAVPTYNEQFF.

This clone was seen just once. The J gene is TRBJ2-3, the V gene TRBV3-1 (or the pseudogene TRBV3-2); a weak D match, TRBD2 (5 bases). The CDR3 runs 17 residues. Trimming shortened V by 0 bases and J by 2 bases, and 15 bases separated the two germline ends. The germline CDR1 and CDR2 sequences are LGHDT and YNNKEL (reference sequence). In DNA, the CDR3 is TGTGCCAGCAGCCAAGATCTTGGGCGGACTTACACAGATACGCAGTATTTT. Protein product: CASSQDLGRTYTDTQYF.

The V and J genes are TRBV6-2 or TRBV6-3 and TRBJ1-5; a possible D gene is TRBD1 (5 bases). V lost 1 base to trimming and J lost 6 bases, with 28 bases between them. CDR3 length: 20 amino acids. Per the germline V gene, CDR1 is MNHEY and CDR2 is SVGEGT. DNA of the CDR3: TGTGCCAGCAGTTACTTGGGGGTTACCTTTCCCACAACTACAGGTCAGCCCCAGCATTTT. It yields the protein CASSYLGVTFPTTTGQPQHF.

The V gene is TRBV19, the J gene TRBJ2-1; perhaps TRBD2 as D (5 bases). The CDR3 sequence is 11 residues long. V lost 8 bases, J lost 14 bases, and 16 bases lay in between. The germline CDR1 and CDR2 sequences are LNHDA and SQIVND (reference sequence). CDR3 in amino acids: CASRGISTEFF. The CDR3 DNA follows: TGTGCCAGTCGAGGGATATCGACGGAGTTCTTC.

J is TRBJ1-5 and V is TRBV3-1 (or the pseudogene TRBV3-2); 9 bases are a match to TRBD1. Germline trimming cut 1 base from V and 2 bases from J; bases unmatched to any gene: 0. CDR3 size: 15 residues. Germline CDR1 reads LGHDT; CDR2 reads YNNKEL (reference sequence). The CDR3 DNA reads TGTGCCAGCAGCCAAGGACAGGGGGGCAATCAGCCCCAGCATTTT. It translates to CASSQGQGGNQPQHF.

In DNA form, the CDR3 reads TGTGCCAGTAGGAAGGCGGGGACAGGGGGCTACGAGCAGTACTTC. This sequence encodes CASRKAGTGGYEQYF. The chain carries TRBV19 and TRBJ2-7; TRBD1 matches 11 bases. Germline V lookup: CDR1 LNHDA, CDR2 SQIVND (reference sequence). The CDR3 loop spans 15 amino acids. The V segment lost 6 bases and the J segment 3 bases; nucleotides outside the gene matches: 7.

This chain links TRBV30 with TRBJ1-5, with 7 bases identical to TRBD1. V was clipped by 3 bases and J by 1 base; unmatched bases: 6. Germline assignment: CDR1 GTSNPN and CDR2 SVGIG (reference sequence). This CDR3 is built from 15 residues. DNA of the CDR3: TGTGCCTGGAGCTACGGACAGGTCAGCAATCAGCCCCAGCATTTT. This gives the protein CAWSYGQVSNQPQHF.

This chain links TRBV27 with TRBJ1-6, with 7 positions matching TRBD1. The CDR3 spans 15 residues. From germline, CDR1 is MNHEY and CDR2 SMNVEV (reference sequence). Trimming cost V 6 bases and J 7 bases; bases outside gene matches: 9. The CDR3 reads CASSKRQGTNSPLHF. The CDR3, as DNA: TGTGCCAGCAGCAAAAGACAGGGTACGAATTCACCCCTCCACTTT.

The CDR3 spells CASSQIGRMDEQYF. The CDR3 coding sequence is TGCGCCAGCAGCCAAATCGGCAGAATGGACGAGCAGTACTTC. The V and J genes are TRBV4-1 and TRBJ2-7; D remains ambiguous. The CDR3 spans 14 residues. Looked up from germline, CDR1 is MGHRA and CDR2 is YSYEKL. V was trimmed by 2 bases and J by 5 bases, leaving 13 bases between them.

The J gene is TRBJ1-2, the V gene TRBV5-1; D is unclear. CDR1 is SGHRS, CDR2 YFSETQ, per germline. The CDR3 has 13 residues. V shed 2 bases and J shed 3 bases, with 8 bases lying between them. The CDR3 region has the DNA TGCGCCAGCAGCTTACCGAGTGACTATGGCTACACCTTC. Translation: CASSLPSDYGYTF.

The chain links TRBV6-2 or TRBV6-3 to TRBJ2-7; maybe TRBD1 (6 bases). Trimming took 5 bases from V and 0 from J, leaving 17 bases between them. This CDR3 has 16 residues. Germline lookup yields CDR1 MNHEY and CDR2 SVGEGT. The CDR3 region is CASSPLRDTSSYEQYF. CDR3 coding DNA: TGTGCCAGCAGTCCACTCCGGGACACCAGCTCCTACGAGCAGTACTTC.

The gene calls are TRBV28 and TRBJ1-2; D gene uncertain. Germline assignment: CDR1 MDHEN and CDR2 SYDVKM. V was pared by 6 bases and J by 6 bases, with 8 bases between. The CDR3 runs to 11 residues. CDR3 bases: TGTGCCAGCAGCCCCTCGCATGGCTACACCTTC. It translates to CASSPSHGYTF.

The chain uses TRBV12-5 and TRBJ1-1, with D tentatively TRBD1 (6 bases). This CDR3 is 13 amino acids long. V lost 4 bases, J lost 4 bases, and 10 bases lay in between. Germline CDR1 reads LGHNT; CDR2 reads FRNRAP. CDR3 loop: CASGSEGGTEAFF. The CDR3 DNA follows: TGTGCTAGTGGTTCGGAGGGGGGCACTGAAGCTTTCTTT.

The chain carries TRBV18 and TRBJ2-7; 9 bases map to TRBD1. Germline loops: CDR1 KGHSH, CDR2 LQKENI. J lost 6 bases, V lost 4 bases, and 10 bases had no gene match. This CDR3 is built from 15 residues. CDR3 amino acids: CASSLGQGVGREQYF. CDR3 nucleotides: TGTGCCAGCTCACTGGGACAGGGTGTGGGTCGCGAGCAGTACTTC.

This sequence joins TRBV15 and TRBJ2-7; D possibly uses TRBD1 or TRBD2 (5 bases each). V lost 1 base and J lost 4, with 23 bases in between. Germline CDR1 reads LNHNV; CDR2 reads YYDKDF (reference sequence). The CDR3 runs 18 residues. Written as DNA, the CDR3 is TGTGCCACCAGCAGAGTCTGTAGAGGGGAAGCTGATTTTTACGAGCAGTACTTC. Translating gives CATSRVCRGEADFYEQYF.

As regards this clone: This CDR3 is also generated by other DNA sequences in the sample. Written as DNA, the CDR3 is TGTGCCAGCAGCGTAGTCCCCGGAAACACCATATATTTT. It is translated as CASSVVPGNTIYF. V usage is TRBV9 and J usage is TRBJ1-3, with D unclear. Between the trimmed V and J ends, which lost 0 bases and 4 bases, there was a span of 5 bases. CDR1 and CDR2 (germline): SGDLS, YYNGEE. The CDR3 sequence is 13 residues long.